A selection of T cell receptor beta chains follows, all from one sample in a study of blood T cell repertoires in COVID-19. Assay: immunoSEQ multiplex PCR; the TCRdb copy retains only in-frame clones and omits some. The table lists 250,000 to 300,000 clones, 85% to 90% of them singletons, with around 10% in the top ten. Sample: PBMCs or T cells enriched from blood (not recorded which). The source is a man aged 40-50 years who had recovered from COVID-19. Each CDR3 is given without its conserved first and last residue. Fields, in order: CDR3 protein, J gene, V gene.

ASTDGGTGETYEQY,TRBJ2-7,TRBV19
ASSSGPSSNGYT,TRBJ1-2,TRBV7-3
ASRGRTGTYEQY,TRBJ2-7,TRBV25-1
ASSQPPGLVDEQY,TRBJ2-7,TRBV6-5
ASYPGTLAEAF,TRBJ1-1,TRBV19
ASSNYNEQF,TRBJ2-1,TRBV19
ASSSYRGGTGELF,TRBJ2-2,TRBV27
ASSLAGGPSDTQY,TRBJ2-3,TRBV7-3
ASSFTGDTNYGYT,TRBJ1-2,TRBV5-1
ASSFRQGVSEQY,TRBJ2-7,TRBV6-5
ASGIWGDQPQH,TRBJ1-5,TRBV27
ASSVSGLNEQF,TRBJ2-1,TRBV2
ATSDSAGTGFEKLF,TRBJ1-4,TRBV24-1
ASSLRQGSYNEQF,TRBJ2-1,TRBV7-2
ASGFEGDRGNTEAF,TRBJ1-1,TRBV28
ASSQQGQVSYEQY,TRBJ2-7,TRBV3-1/TRBV3-2
ASSFVNTEAF,TRBJ1-1,TRBV12-3/TRBV12-4
ASSLGTGGNQPQH,TRBJ1-5,TRBV18
ASSIKQGVSYEQY,TRBJ2-7,TRBV19
ASSYSAGEQEQF,TRBJ2-1,TRBV6-2/TRBV6-3
ASSLWSSYEQY,TRBJ2-7,TRBV12-3/TRBV12-4
ASSQETARASGELF,TRBJ2-2,TRBV4-3
ASSESLGQGIFAF,TRBJ1-1,TRBV6-1
ASSAPGLAGVDNEQF,TRBJ2-1,TRBV2
ASSEARPNYNSPLH,TRBJ1-6,TRBV2
ASSSGQWTVTIEGYT,TRBJ1-2,TRBV28
ASSLTDSSNQPQH,TRBJ1-5,TRBV28
ASSESGQGADTQY,TRBJ2-3,TRBV10-2
ASSEAVLNYGYT,TRBJ1-2,TRBV2
ASSEGGVANEKLF,TRBJ1-4,TRBV25-1
ASNHRGFDSPLH,TRBJ1-6,TRBV2
ASSLVGTANEKLF,TRBJ1-4,TRBV5-1
ASSQVYGSNDNEQF,TRBJ2-1,TRBV3-1/TRBV3-2
ASSVEGVVVGQQETQY,TRBJ2-5,TRBV9
ASSHQFRETQY,TRBJ2-5,TRBV7-8
ASSDRSESIDEQF,TRBJ2-1,TRBV18
ASSLLGRASTGELF,TRBJ2-2,TRBV7-8
ASSLAGIGSYEQY,TRBJ2-7,TRBV5-1
ASSTDPRGEKLF,TRBJ1-4,TRBV6-5
ASIRQGGNTEAF,TRBJ1-1,TRBV28
ASSQGGTGHSNQPQH,TRBJ1-5,TRBV7-9
ASSGDSPYGYT,TRBJ1-2,TRBV6-5
ASRITGGTNTGELF,TRBJ2-2,TRBV19
ASSFTGRQETQY,TRBJ2-5,TRBV7-6
SASGGKSYEQY,TRBJ2-7,TRBV20-1
ASSLVRGRREQY,TRBJ2-7,TRBV5-8
AGGRSYGYT,TRBJ1-2,TRBV6-5
ASSLRQQGVVGYT,TRBJ1-2,TRBV3-1/TRBV3-2
ASSLEAGGQSEQF,TRBJ2-1,TRBV5-4
ASSYWEQGDGYT,TRBJ1-2,TRBV6-2/TRBV6-3
ASSVGSGRQSGELF,TRBJ2-2,TRBV9
ASSGLAGGVSTYEQY,TRBJ2-7,TRBV9
ASSVGGPNTEAF,TRBJ1-1,TRBV7-9
ASSQDHLGGRSNTEAF,TRBJ1-1,TRBV4-1
ASSEYRVVGSYNEQF,TRBJ2-1,TRBV3-1/TRBV3-2
ASSLVSRYTGELF,TRBJ2-2,TRBV7-2
ASSLVGRDNSPLH,TRBJ1-6,TRBV5-1
ASSQELGGGYNEQF,TRBJ2-1,TRBV4-1
AKESGTGLIYGYT,TRBJ1-2,TRBV2
ASSTGWNTEAF,TRBJ1-1,TRBV19